Presented here are 13 T cell receptor beta chains from one specimen sequenced in a study of shared clonotypes between healthy human individuals. Positively selected for CCR7, the CD45RO-negative cells used as naive CD8 cells excluded terminally differentiated effector memory CD45RA+ cells. Clones were read by immunoSEQ multiplex PCR, and TCRdb kept only the in-frame ones, dropping some. The repertoire holds about 2.2 million clones, with around 93% as singletons. Sequencing used naive CD8+ T cells from PBMCs. Receptors originate from a man aged 18 to 35 in good health. Some clones in this sample may be carry-over from other donors' samples.

The V gene is TRBV4-1, the J gene TRBJ1-2, with D possibly matching TRBD1 (6 bases). The length of the CDR3 is 16 residues. V lost 0 bases and J lost 1, with 12 bases in between. CDR1 MGHRA and CDR2 YSYEKL come from the germline V gene. The CDR3 DNA sequence: TGCGCCAGCAGCCAAGATCGGGGGCCTGATAACTATGGCTACACCTTC. Translating gives CASSQDRGPDNYGYTF.

The chain links TRBV28 to TRBJ2-7; 8 bases are shared with TRBD2. J gave up 3 bases and V 3 bases, and 4 bases lay outside the gene matches. Germline CDR1 MDHEN, CDR2 SYDVKM. This CDR3 is 14 amino acids long. This chain's CDR3 is CASSFSGGNYEQYF. CDR3 nucleotides: TGTGCCAGCAGTTTCAGCGGGGGAAACTACGAGCAGTACTTC.

This chain connects TRBV7-9 to TRBJ1-1, with 7 positions matching TRBD1. The CDR3 has 17 amino acids. In germline, CDR1 is SEHNR, CDR2 FQNEAQ (reference sequence). The V and J ends lost 5 bases and 1 base, in that order; junction bases with no gene match: 13. CDR3 DNA: TGTGCCAGCAGCCATTCAGCAGTGGGACAGTCGAACACTGAAGCTTTCTTT. Translation gives CASSHSAVGQSNTEAFF.

The rearrangement links TRBV19 to TRBJ1-2; 7 bases are shared with TRBD1. The germline V gene encodes CDR1 LNHDA and CDR2 SQIVND (reference sequence). The junction had 9 bases not matched to a gene; V was cut back by 4 bases and J by 7 bases. The CDR3 loop spans 14 amino acids. This chain's CDR3 is CASSTGTEISGYTF. Here the CDR3 DNA reads TGTGCCAGTAGTACAGGGACAGAAATATCTGGCTACACCTTC.

This rearrangement joins TRBV19 to TRBJ2-5, with D possibly TRBD2 on 5 matching bases. Germline V gene lookup returns CDR1 LNHDA and CDR2 SQIVND (reference sequence). V was cut by 4 bases and J by 2 bases, with 14 bases left in between. The CDR3 contains 15 residues. CDR3 region: CASSTFLRGQETQYF. In DNA form, the CDR3 reads TGTGCCAGTAGTACCTTCCTCCGGGGACAAGAGACCCAGTACTTC.

The CDR3 sequence is CASSPPEVGGFNTEAFF. The CDR3, as DNA: TGTGCCAGCTCACCACCGGAGGTGGGGGGCTTTAACACTGAAGCTTTCTTT. This chain uses TRBV18 with TRBJ1-1; D possibly corresponds to TRBD1 (6 bases). V was pared by 0 bases and J by 2 bases, with 16 bases between. The CDR3 runs 17 residues. Germline V lookup: CDR1 KGHSH, CDR2 LQKENI.

The rearrangement joins TRBV7-9 to TRBJ2-3; 7 bases are a match to TRBD2. The CDR3 is 16 amino acids. The germline V gene encodes CDR1 SEHNR and CDR2 FQNEAQ (reference sequence). J lost 5 bases, V lost 5 bases, and 13 bases had no gene match. In nucleotides, the CDR3 is TGTGCCAGCAGCCACCCAGAGGGAGGGCCGAGAGATACGCAGTATTTT. It translates to CASSHPEGGPRDTQYF.

The chain carries TRBV27 and TRBJ1-2, with D perhaps matching TRBD1 (6 bases). The CDR3 runs to 14 residues. V lost 3 bases and J lost 7, with 15 bases in between. Germline V gives CDR1 MNHEY, CDR2 SMNVEV (reference sequence). Here the CDR3 reads CASSLLTGRGGYTF. The DNA for the CDR3 is TGTGCCAGCAGTTTGCTCACAGGGCGCGGTGGCTACACCTTC.

Details on this clone: At the DNA level, this CDR3 is encoded by other sequences in the same sample as well. The chain couples TRBV28 to TRBJ2-7; D remains ambiguous. Germline V gives CDR1 MDHEN, CDR2 SYDVKM. The CDR3 has 14 residues. V lost 1 base and J 3 bases, leaving 10 bases between the germline ends. The CDR3 sequence: CASSLSGSGYEQYF. In nucleotides, the CDR3 is TGTGCCAGCAGTTTATCTGGGTCGGGCTACGAGCAGTACTTC.

This clone was counted a single time. The chain carries TRBV4-2 and TRBJ1-4; the match to TRBD1 covers 12 bases. This CDR3 is 15 amino acids long. Germline loops: CDR1 LGHNA, CDR2 YNFKEQ. The ends lost 1 base at V and 8 bases at J; junction bases unmatched: 2. The CDR3 sequence: CASSQGDRGPEKLFF. The DNA for the CDR3 is TGTGCCAGCAGCCAAGGGGACAGGGGGCCAGAAAAACTGTTTTTT.

The rearrangement links TRBV4-3 to TRBJ2-1; D call uncertain. Germline loops: CDR1 LGHNA, CDR2 YSLEER. With 1 base removed from V and 7 bases from J, the gap between germline ends came to 8 bases. The CDR3 contains 13 residues. The CDR3 DNA follows: TGCGCCAGCAGCCAAGGCACCAAGAATGAGCAGTTCTTC. Translation: CASSQGTKNEQFF.

This chain joins TRBV7-9 and TRBJ2-3; 8 bases agree with TRBD2. V was pared by 6 bases and J by 2 bases, with 1 base of the junction left unmatched. In germline, CDR1 is SEHNR, CDR2 FQNEAQ (reference sequence). The CDR3 consists of 13 residues. CDR3 coding DNA: TGTGCCAGCAGACTAGCGGTCACAGATACGCAGTATTTT. Translating it yields CASRLAVTDTQYF.

This chain connects TRBV7-2 to TRBJ1-1; D unresolved. V was trimmed by 4 bases and J by 1 base, leaving 13 bases between them. The CDR3 is 15 amino acids. Germline values: CDR1 SGHTA, CDR2 FQGNSA. The CDR3 is CASSSRSGGNTEAFF. The CDR3 DNA follows: TGTGCCAGCAGCTCCCGATCTGGAGGGAACACTGAAGCTTTCTTT.